This T cell receptor beta chain was recorded in a study of T cell responses to AZD1222 COVID-19 vaccine. Clones were sequenced by immunoSEQ multiplex PCR, and TCRdb holds only the in-frame ones, with some missing. The sample has some 130,000 clones; 90% to 95% are singletons. CDR1 LGHDT and CDR2 YNNKEL come from the germline V gene (reference sequence). The CDR3 has 12 amino acids. V was pared by 3 bases and J by 2 bases, with 5 bases between. Study-wide findings and caveats: The study reported that nearly half of spike-specific TCRs target unmutated variant regions. The study found vaccine-associated CD4 TCRs spanning spike, dominant at 160-218 and 743-854. Two AZD1222 doses significantly raised spike-specific TCR breadth and depth over controls.

Concerning this clone itself: Antigen unknown.

The study pooled second doses at about 4 or about 12 weeks. The starting material was peripheral blood, obtained 28 days after the second AZD1222 dose. V and J are TRBV3-1 (or the pseudogene TRBV3-2) and TRBJ2-7; D uncertain. This clonotype was obtained from an adult who received the AZD1222 COVID-19 vaccine. In DNA, the CDR3 is TGTGCCAGCAGCCATGGAGCCTACGAGCAGTACTTC. Protein: CASSHGAYEQYF.